This TCR beta chain was recorded in a study of cytomegalovirus exposure and HLA in healthy donors. Findings and limits, study-wide: With high specificity and sensitivity, the classifier reportedly diagnosed cytomegalovirus status. According to an earlier analysis, most TCR beta V segments yielded productive rearrangements about 87% or about 30% of the time. A later analysis found TCR association rates differed by HLA locus, highest for DRB1 and lowest for HLA-C. Analyzed later, most CMV-associated TCR beta chains appeared HLA-restricted.

Germline V gives CDR1 SNHLY, CDR2 FYNNEI. The CDR3 has 15 amino acids. Trimming took 1 base from V and 5 from J, leaving 11 bases between them. The PCR made use of 60 Vbeta and 13 Jbeta primers. Repertoires were generated with immunoSEQ multiplex PCR, while TCRdb's copy carries only in-frame clones and drops some. Of tens of thousands of clones detected, about 90% appear once; the ten largest clones hold more than 7.5%. As regards this clone: As yet, its antigen is unknown.

The specimen was PBMCs. The chain has TRBV2 and TRBJ2-2, with D perhaps TRBD1 (5 bases). The receptor comes from a woman between 40 and 50 years old in good health and CMV-seropositive. CDR3 DNA: TGTGCCAGCAGTGAAGAGGGGTATTGGACCGGGGAGCTGTTTTTT. This encodes CASSEEGYWTGELFF.